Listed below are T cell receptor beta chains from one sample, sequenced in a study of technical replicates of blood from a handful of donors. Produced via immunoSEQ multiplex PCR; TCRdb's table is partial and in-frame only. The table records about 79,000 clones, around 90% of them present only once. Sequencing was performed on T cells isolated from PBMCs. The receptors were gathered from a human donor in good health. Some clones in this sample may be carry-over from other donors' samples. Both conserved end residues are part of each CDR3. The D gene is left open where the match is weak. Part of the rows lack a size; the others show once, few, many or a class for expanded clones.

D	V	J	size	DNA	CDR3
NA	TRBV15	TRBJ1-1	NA	TGTGCCACCAGCAGAGGGCTGCCGAACACTGAAGCTTTCTTT	CATSRGLPNTEAFF
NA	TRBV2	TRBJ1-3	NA	TGTGCCAGCCTTAGGCGGGATGGCTCTGGAAACACCATATATTTT	CASLRRDGSGNTIYF
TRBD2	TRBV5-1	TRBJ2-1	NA	TGCGCCAGCACCTTAGCGGGGGGCTACAATGAGCAGTTCTTC	CASTLAGGYNEQFF
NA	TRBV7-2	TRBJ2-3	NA	TGTGCCAGCAGCTTACGGCCGCATAGCCTCACAGATACGCAGTATTTT	CASSLRPHSLTDTQYF
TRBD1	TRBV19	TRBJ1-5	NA	TGTGCCAGTAGTATAAAAGGACAGGGCTTCTATAGCAATCAGCCCCAGCATTTT	CASSIKGQGFYSNQPQHF
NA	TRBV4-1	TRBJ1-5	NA	TGCGCCAGCAGCCAAGACGGGGGTTATAGCAATCAGCCCCAGCATTTT	CASSQDGGYSNQPQHF
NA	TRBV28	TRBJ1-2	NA	TGTGCCAGTCGGGGCAGGGGCTATGGCTACACCTTC	CASRGRGYGYTF
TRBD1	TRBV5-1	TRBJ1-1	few	TGCGCCAGCAGCGGCCGGGACAGGGAAAGTAAAATGAACACTGAAGCTTTCTTT	CASSGRDRESKMNTEAFF
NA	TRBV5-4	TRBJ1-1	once	TGTGCCAGCAGCTTCGGGTTAGATGAAGCTTTCTTT	CASSFGLDEAFF
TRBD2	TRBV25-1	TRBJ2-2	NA	TGTGCCAGCAGAAGGGCGGGAGTCAACACCGGGGAGCTGTTTTTT	CASRRAGVNTGELFF
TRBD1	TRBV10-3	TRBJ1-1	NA	TGTGCCATCAGTGATAGACAGGGCAACACTGAAGCTTTCTTT	CAISDRQGNTEAFF
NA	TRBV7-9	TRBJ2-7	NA	TGTGCCAGCAGCTTAGCGGTAGCGACAAGCTACGAGCAGTACTTC	CASSLAVATSYEQYF
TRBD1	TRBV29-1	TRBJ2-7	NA	TGCAGCGTGCCGGGACAGAGAAACTACGAGCAGTACTTC	CSVPGQRNYEQYF
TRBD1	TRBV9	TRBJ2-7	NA	TGTGCCAGCAGCGCCGGGACAGGAGACTACGAGCAGTACTTC	CASSAGTGDYEQYF
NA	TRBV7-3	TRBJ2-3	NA	TGTGCCAGCAGCTTGACGGGGGGCGCCACAGATACGCAGTATTTT	CASSLTGGATDTQYF
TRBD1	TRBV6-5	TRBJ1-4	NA	TGTGCCAGCAGTCAAACAGGGGGCAAACTGTTTTTT	CASSQTGGKLFF
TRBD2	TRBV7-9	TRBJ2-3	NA	TGTGCCAGCGGACCTAGCGGGAGTATAACAGATACGCAGTATTTT	CASGPSGSITDTQYF
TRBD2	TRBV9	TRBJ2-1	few	TGTGCCAGCAGCGACGGCCTAGCGGGAGGTAATAATGAGCAGTTCTTC	CASSDGLAGGNNEQFF